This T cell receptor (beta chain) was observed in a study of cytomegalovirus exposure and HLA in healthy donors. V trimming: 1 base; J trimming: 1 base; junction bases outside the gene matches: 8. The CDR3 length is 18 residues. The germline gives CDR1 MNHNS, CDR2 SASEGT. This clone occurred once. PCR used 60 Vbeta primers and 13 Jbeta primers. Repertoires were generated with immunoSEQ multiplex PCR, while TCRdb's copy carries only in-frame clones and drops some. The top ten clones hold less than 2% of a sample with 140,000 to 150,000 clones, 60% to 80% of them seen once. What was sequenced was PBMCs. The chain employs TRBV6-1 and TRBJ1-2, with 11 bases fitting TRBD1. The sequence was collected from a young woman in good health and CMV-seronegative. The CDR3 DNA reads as TGTGCCAGCAGTGAAGGCTCCTTCGGGACAGGGGGTAACTATGGCTACACCTTC. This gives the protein CASSEGSFGTGGNYGYTF.